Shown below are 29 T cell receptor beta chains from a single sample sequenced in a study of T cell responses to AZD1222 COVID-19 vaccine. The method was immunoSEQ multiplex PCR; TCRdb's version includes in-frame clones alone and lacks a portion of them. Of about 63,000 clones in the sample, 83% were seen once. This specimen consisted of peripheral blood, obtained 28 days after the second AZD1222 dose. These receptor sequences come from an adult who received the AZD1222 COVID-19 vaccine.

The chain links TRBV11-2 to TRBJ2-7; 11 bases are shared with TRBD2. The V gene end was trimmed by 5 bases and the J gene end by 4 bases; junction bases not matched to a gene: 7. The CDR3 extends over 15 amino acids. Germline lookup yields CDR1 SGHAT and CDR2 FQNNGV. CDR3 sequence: CASSAYSGGAYEQYF. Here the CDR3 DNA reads TGTGCCAGCAGCGCGTATAGCGGGGGGGCTTACGAGCAGTACTTC.

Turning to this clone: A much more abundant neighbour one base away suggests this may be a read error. CDR3 sequence reads: CASSLMNTEAFF. The CDR3 DNA is TGTGCCAGCAGCTTAATGAACACTGAAGCTTTCTTT. V gene TRBV7-2 combines with J gene TRBJ1-1; the D is unclear. Trimming cost V 2 bases and J 0 bases, with 1 base left between them. The CDR3 covers 12 residues. Germline loops: CDR1 SGHTA, CDR2 FQGNSA.

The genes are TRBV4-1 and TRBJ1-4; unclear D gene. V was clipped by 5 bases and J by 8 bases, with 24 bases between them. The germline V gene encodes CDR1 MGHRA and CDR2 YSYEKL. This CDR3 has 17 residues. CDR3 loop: CASSGQELWGNSEKLFF. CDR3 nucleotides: TGCGCCAGCAGCGGCCAAGAATTATGGGGTAATAGCGAAAAACTGTTTTTT.

The CDR3 sequence is CASQGRAGPQHF. The CDR3 DNA reads as TGTGCCAGTCAGGGGCGCGCGGGGCCCCAGCATTTT. J is TRBJ1-5 and V is TRBV19; a possible D gene is TRBD1 (6 bases). The CDR3 is 12 amino acids. Trimming took 8 bases from V and 9 from J, leaving 14 bases between them. Germline CDR1 is LNHDA and CDR2 is SQIVND (reference sequence).

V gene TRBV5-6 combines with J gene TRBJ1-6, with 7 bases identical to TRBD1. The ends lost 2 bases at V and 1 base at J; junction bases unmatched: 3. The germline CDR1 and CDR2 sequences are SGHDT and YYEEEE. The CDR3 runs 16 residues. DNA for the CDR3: TGTGCCAGCAGCTTACAGGGGATATCCTATAATTCACCCCTCCACTTT. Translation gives CASSLQGISYNSPLHF.

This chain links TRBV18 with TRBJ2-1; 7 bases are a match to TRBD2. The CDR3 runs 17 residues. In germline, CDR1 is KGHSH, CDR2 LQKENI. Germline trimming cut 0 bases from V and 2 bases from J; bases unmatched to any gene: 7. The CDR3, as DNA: TGTGCCAGCTCACCACCGGGGGGGTCAATTACCTACAATGAGCAGTTCTTC. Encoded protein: CASSPPGGSITYNEQFF. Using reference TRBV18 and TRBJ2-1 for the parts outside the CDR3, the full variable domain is NAGVMQNPRHLVRRRGQEARLRCSPMKGHSHVYWYRQLPEEGLKFMVYLQKENIIDESGMPKERFSAEFPKEGPSILRIQQVVRGDSAAYFCASSPPGGSITYNEQFFGPGTRLTVL.

CDR3 region: CASSSRDREVWAFF. The CDR3, as DNA: TGTGCCAGCAGTTCAAGGGACAGGGAAGTTTGGGCTTTCTTT. The J gene is TRBJ1-1, the V gene TRBV28; 9 nucleotides match TRBD1. Germline CDR1 is MDHEN and CDR2 is SYDVKM. This CDR3 is 14 amino acids long. J lost 11 bases, V lost 4 bases, and 11 bases had no gene match.

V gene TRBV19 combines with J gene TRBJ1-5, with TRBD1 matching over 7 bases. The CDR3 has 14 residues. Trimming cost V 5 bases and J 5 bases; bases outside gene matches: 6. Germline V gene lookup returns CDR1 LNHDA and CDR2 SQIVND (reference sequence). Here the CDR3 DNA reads TGTGCCAGTAGTGTACAGGGGCCGGATCAGCCCCAGCATTTT. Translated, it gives CASSVQGPDQPQHF.

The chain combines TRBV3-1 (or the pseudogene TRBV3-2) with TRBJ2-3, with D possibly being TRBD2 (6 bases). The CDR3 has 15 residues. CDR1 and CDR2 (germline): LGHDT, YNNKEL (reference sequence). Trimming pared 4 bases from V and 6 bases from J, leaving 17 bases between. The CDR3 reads CASSLVRGSWDTQYF. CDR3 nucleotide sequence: TGTGCCAGCAGCCTCGTCCGGGGGTCGTGGGATACGCAGTATTTT.

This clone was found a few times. Here the CDR3 DNA reads TGTGCCAGCAGCTTAGCGCAGGACAGCTATATCTCCTATAATTCACCCCTCCACTTT. Its translation is CASSLAQDSYISYNSPLHF. V is TRBV7-8 and J is TRBJ1-6; a possible D gene is TRBD1 (6 bases). The V gene lost 0 bases and the J gene lost 0 bases, with 15 bases spanning the gap. Germline V lookup: CDR1 SGHVS, CDR2 FQNEAQ. The CDR3 consists of 19 residues.

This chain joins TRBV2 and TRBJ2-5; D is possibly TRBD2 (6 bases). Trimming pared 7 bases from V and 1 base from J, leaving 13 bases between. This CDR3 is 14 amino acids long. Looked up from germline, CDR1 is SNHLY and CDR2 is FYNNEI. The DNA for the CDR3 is TGTGCCAGCAACCCGAGGACTACCCAAGAGACCCAGTACTTC. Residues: CASNPRTTQETQYF.

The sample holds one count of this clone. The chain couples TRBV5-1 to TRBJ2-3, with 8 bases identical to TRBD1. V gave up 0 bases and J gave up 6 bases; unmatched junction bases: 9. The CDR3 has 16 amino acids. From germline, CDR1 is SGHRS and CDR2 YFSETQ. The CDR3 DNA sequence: TGCGCCAGCAGCTTGGCGTTGGACAGGGTTGCGGATACGCAGTATTTT. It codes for CASSLALDRVADTQYF.

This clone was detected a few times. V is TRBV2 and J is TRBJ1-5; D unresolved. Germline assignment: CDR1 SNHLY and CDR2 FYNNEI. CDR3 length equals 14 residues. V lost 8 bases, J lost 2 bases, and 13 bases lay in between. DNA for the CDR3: TGTGCCAGCGTAACGGAAAGGGGCAATCAGCCCCAGCATTTT. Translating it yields CASVTERGNQPQHF.

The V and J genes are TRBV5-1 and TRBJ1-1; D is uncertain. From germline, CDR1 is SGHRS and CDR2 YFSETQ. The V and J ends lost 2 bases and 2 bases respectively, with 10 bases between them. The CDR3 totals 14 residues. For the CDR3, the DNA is TGCGCCAGCAGCTTCTTACAGTCCAACACTGAAGCTTTCTTT. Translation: CASSFLQSNTEAFF.

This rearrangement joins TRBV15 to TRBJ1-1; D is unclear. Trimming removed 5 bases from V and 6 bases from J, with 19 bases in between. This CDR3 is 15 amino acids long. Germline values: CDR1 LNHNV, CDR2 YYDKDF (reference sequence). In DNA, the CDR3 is TGTGCCACCAGCCTTCATCGGGGAGTTCCCGCTGAAGCTTTCTTT. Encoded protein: CATSLHRGVPAEAFF.

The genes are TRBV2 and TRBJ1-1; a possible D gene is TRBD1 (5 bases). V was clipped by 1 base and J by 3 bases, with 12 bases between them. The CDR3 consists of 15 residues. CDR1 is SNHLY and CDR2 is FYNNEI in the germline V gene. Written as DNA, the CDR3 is TGTGCCAGCAGTGAAGGGGGGGTACGTTACACTGAAGCTTTCTTT. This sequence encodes CASSEGGVRYTEAFF.

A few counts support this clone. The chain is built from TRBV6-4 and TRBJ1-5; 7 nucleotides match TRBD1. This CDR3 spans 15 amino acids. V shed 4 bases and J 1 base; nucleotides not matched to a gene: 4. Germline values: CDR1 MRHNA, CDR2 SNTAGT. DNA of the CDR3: TGTGCCAGCAGTGTCACAGGGGAAAGCAATCAGCCCCAGCATTTT. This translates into CASSVTGESNQPQHF.

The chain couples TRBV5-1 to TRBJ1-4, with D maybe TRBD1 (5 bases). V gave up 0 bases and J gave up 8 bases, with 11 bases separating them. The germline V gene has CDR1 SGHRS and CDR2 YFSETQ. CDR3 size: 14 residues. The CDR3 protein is CASSLEGLGEKLFF. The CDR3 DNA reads TGCGCCAGCAGCTTGGAGGGGTTAGGAGAAAAACTGTTTTTT.

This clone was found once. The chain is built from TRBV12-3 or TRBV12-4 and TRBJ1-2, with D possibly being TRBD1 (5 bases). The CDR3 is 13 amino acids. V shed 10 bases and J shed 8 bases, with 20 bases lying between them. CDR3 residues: CATRRDSGDGYTF. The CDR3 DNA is TGTGCCACCCGGCGCGATTCGGGGGACGGCTACACCTTC.

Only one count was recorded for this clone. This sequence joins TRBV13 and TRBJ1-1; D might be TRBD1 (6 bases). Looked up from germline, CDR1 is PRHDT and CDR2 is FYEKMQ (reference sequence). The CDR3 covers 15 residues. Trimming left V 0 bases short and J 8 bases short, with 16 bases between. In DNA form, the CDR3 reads TGTGCCAGCAGCTTAGGCCTAAGGGGGGGATTAGAAGCTTTCTTT. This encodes CASSLGLRGGLEAFF.

The CDR3, as DNA: TGTGCCAGCAGCTTAGGACAGTCTAACTATGGCTACACCTTC. The encoded protein is CASSLGQSNYGYTF. The chain employs TRBV7-2 and TRBJ1-2, with D maybe TRBD1 (5 bases). The CDR3 extends over 14 amino acids. Trimming removed 1 base at V and 0 bases at J, with 6 bases between. CDR1 is SGHTA, CDR2 FQGNSA, per germline.

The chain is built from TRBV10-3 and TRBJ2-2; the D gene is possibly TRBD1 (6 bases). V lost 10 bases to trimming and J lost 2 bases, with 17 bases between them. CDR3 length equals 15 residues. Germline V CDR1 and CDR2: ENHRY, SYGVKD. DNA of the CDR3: TGTGCCAGCTCCACCGGGACACTAAACACCGGGGAGCTGTTTTTT. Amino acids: CASSTGTLNTGELFF.

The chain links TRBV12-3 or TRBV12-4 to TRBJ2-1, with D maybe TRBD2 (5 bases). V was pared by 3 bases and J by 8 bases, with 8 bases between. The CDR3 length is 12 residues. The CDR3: CASSFGIDEQFF. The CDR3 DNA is TGTGCCAGCAGTTTCGGGATAGATGAGCAGTTCTTC.

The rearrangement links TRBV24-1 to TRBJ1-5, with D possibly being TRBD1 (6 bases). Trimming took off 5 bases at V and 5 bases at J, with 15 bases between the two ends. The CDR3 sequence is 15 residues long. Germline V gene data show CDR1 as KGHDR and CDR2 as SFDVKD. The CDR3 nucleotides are TGTGCCACCAGTGGGGACAAGGCAATAGATCAGCCCCAGCATTTT. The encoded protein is CATSGDKAIDQPQHF.

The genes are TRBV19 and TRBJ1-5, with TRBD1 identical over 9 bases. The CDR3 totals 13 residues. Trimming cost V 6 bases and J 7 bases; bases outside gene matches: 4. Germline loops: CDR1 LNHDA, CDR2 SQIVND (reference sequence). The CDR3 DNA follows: TGTGCCAGTAGGGGACAGGGAATACAGCCCCAGCATTTT. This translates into CASRGQGIQPQHF.

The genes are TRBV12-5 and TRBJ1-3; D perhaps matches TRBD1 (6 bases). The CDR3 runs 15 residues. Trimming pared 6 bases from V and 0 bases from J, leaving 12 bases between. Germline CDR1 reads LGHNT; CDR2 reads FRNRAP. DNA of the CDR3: TGTGCTAGTGGCCCTGACAGGATCTCTGGAAACACCATATATTTT. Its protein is CASGPDRISGNTIYF.

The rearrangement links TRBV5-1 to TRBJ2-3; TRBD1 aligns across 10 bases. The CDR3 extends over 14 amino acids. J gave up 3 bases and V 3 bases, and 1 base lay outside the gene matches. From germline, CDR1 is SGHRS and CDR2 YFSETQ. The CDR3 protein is CASSWGQGTDTQYF. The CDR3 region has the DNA TGCGCCAGCAGCTGGGGACAGGGGACAGATACGCAGTATTTT.

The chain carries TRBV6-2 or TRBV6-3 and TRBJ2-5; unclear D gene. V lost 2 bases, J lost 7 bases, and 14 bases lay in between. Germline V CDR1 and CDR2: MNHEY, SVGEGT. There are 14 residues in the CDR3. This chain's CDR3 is CASSYVVLHGTQYF. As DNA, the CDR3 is TGTGCCAGCAGTTACGTGGTACTACACGGGACCCAGTACTTC.

CDR3 sequence reads: CASSEGLHNEQFF. The CDR3 region has the DNA TGTGCCAGCAGTGAGGGACTTCACAATGAGCAGTTCTTC. The V gene is TRBV6-1, the J gene TRBJ2-1; a possible D gene is TRBD2 (6 bases). Germline V gene data show CDR1 as MNHNS and CDR2 as SASEGT. The V end was cut by 3 bases, the J end by 5 bases, with 8 bases between. The CDR3 spans 13 residues.